This is a list of T cell receptor beta chains from one sample in a study of cytomegalovirus exposure and HLA in healthy donors. Here immunoSEQ multiplex PCR was the method, and the copy in TCRdb shows in-frame clones only, minus some. The sample yields more than 70,000 clones, around four fifths seen once. Sequencing was done on a sample of PBMCs. These receptors were collected from a boy aged 5-17 years in good health and CMV-seronegative. Both conserved end residues are part of each CDR3. Fields, in order: V gene, J gene, CDR3 protein.

>TRBV7-8|TRBJ2-5
CASSLGRISGGSETQYF
>TRBV6-5|TRBJ1-2
CASSRQGLSYGYTF
>TRBV19|TRBJ2-3
CASTGTSGLADTQYF
>TRBV27|TRBJ1-4
CASSSQGANEKLFF
>TRBV6-6|TRBJ1-1
CASSYSEGTEAFF
>TRBV6-5|NA
CASRLTPKGNQPQYF
>TRBV28|TRBJ1-1
CASSLLRLDTEAFF
>TRBV7-2|TRBJ1-1
CASSFDSTEAFF
>TRBV28|TRBJ2-5
CASSFRETQYF
>TRBV6-5|TRBJ1-2
CASTESGSYGYTF
>TRBV15|TRBJ1-3
CATSTGHQSSGNTIYF
>TRBV6-5|TRBJ2-7
CASSYSGQGYEQYF
>TRBV7-9|TRBJ2-7
CASSSTERESNSYEQYF
>TRBV4-3|TRBJ2-7
CASSPGTGNYEQYF
>TRBV2|TRBJ1-1
CASSERGLGTEAFF
>TRBV7-6|TRBJ2-1
CASSSRGLAEYNEQFF
>TRBV9|TRBJ2-5
CASSVAASLETQYF
>TRBV27|TRBJ1-1
CASSLAPYTEAFF
>TRBV29-1|TRBJ2-1
CSVRPGSSYNEQFF
>TRBV19|TRBJ1-4
CASSERANEKLFF
>TRBV20-1|TRBJ1-2
CSATGLGYTF
>TRBV19|TRBJ2-1
CASSPRGSWSYNEQFF
>TRBV18|TRBJ1-4
CASSPGTGGAEKLFF
>TRBV28|TRBJ2-7
CASSLNYEQYF